These 15 T cell receptor beta chains originate from one sample sequenced in a study of cytomegalovirus exposure and HLA in healthy donors. Primers: 60 Vbeta forward and 13 Jbeta reverse. Using immunoSEQ multiplex PCR, the repertoire was profiled, and TCRdb retains in-frame clones only, with some absent. This sample carries about 150,000 clones, approximately 84% of them seen once, and the ten largest clones take 4.5% to 5.5%. Sequencing input: PBMCs. The receptors stem from a girl aged 5-17 years in good health and CMV-seropositive.

A few counts support this clone. The rearrangement links TRBV10-3 to TRBJ1-5, with D possibly TRBD1 on 5 matching bases. Germline loops: CDR1 ENHRY, CDR2 SYGVKD. Trimming took 3 bases from V and 4 from J, leaving 13 bases between them. The CDR3 has 15 residues. The CDR3 spells CAISDPGRENQPQHF. The CDR3 coding sequence is TGTGCCATCAGTGATCCAGGGCGGGAAAATCAGCCCCAGCATTTT.

The chain couples TRBV19 to TRBJ1-5; 10 bases line up with TRBD1. Losses at the gene ends were 4 bases for V and 0 bases for J; bases not matched to a gene: 3. The CDR3 runs to 16 residues. Germline CDR1 is LNHDA and CDR2 is SQIVND (reference sequence). In nucleotides, the CDR3 is TGTGCCAGTAGTACCCGGGACAGGGGTAGCAATCAGCCCCAGCATTTT. It translates to CASSTRDRGSNQPQHF.

The V gene is TRBV2, the J gene TRBJ1-2; TRBD1 is a possible D gene (6 bases). V shed 5 bases and J shed 1 base, with 11 bases lying between them. CDR1 and CDR2 (germline): SNHLY, FYNNEI. The CDR3 is made up of 14 amino acids. The CDR3 loop reads CASSRTAFNYGYTF. CDR3 DNA sequence: TGTGCCAGCAGTCGGACAGCCTTTAACTATGGCTACACCTTC.

The chain recombines TRBV18 with TRBJ2-3; D may be TRBD2 (5 bases). Trimming left V 5 bases short and J 5 bases short, with 14 bases between. The CDR3 has 14 amino acids. Per the germline V gene, CDR1 is KGHSH and CDR2 is LQKENI. CDR3 sequence: CASSGNPRGDTQYF. CDR3 nucleotide sequence: TGTGCCAGCTCAGGGAACCCCCGGGGAGATACGCAGTATTTT.

CDR3 sequence reads: CASSLSTSGNTEAFF. Written as DNA, the CDR3 is TGCGCCAGCAGTTTGAGCACCTCGGGGAACACTGAAGCTTTCTTT. The rearrangement uses TRBV10-1 and TRBJ1-1; D is undetermined. Germline CDR1 is WNHNN and CDR2 is SYGVQD (reference sequence). V was cut by 5 bases and J by 1 base, with 14 bases left in between. The CDR3 sequence is 15 residues long.

About this clone: Other nucleotide sequences in the sample specify the same CDR3. The gene calls are TRBV4-1 and TRBJ1-1, with 8 bases aligning to TRBD1. This CDR3 has 14 residues. CDR1 and CDR2 from the germline V gene are MGHRA and YSYEKL. V shed 3 bases and J 4 bases; nucleotides not matched to a gene: 4. The CDR3 protein is CASSQDRAGTEAFF. The DNA for the CDR3 is TGCGCCAGCAGCCAGGACAGGGCGGGCACTGAAGCTTTCTTT.

The CDR3 loop reads CASSAGLKSPLHF. CDR3 coding DNA: TGTGCCAGCAGTGCGGGGTTAAAGTCACCCCTCCACTTT. The chain carries TRBV25-1 and TRBJ1-6; no firm D call. The CDR3 covers 13 residues. Trimming left V 4 bases short and J 10 bases short, with 11 bases between. The V gene's germline CDR1 is MGHDK and CDR2 SYGVNS.

A single count supports this clone. The chain combines TRBV5-6 with TRBJ1-2; 7 bases agree with TRBD1. V lost 5 bases to trimming and J lost 8 bases; unmatched junction nucleotides: 15. The length of the CDR3 is 15 residues. Germline lookup yields CDR1 SGHDT and CDR2 YYEEEE. In DNA, the CDR3 is TGTGCCAGCAGTTATCGTCTAGGGGGCGCGGAGGGCTACACCTTC. It specifies CASSYRLGGAEGYTF.

The V and J genes are TRBV9 and TRBJ2-2; D not certain. The V gene's germline CDR1 is SGDLS and CDR2 YYNGEE. V lost 0 bases and J lost 3, with 6 bases in between. CDR3 length: 14 residues. CDR3 sequence reads: CASSVVSDTGELFF. The CDR3 nucleotides read TGTGCCAGCAGCGTAGTGAGTGACACCGGGGAGCTGTTTTTT. The full variable domain, its missing parts supplied by reference TRBV9 and TRBJ2-2, is DSGVTQTPKHLITATGQRVTLRCSPRSGDLSVYWYQQSLDQGLQFLIQYYNGEERAKGNILERFSAQQFPDLHSELNLSSLELGDSALYFCASSVVSDTGELFFGEGSRLTVL.

This clone was seen a single time. The chain recombines TRBV6-1 with TRBJ2-7; D not resolved. Germline lookup yields CDR1 MNHNS and CDR2 SASEGT. V was shortened by 6 bases and J by 3 bases, with 12 bases between the two germline ends. The length of the CDR3 is 13 residues. The CDR3 region is CASRTPPFYEQYF. The CDR3 DNA sequence: TGTGCCAGCAGAACACCACCCTTCTACGAGCAGTACTTC.

The CDR3: CASSSYQGHGANVLTF. The CDR3 nucleotides are TGTGCCAGCAGTTCTTATCAGGGACATGGGGCCAACGTCCTGACTTTC. The chain has TRBV28 and TRBJ2-6, with D maybe TRBD1 (6 bases). The CDR3 spans 16 residues. V gave up 4 bases and J gave up 3 bases, with 13 bases separating them. Germline V CDR1 and CDR2: MDHEN, SYDVKM.

The V and J genes are TRBV27 and TRBJ2-7; 11 nucleotides align to TRBD1. Germline CDR1 reads MNHEY; CDR2 reads SMNVEV (reference sequence). After removal of 8 bases from V and 2 bases from J, the junction contained 5 bases not matched to a gene. This CDR3 is built from 14 residues. Written as DNA, the CDR3 is TGTGCCAGCGCTCGGGGACAGGGGGCCTACGAGCAGTACTTC. Translated: CASARGQGAYEQYF.

J is TRBJ2-3 and V is TRBV4-2; TRBD1 agrees at 7 bases. The CDR3 totals 17 residues. The germline gives CDR1 LGHNA, CDR2 YNFKEQ. J lost 2 bases, V lost 1 base, and 9 bases had no gene match. The CDR3 loop is CASSQGPGTALTDTQYF. CDR3 coding DNA: TGTGCCAGCAGCCAAGGGCCTGGGACAGCACTCACAGATACGCAGTATTTT.

J is TRBJ2-6 and V is TRBV9; 7 positions match TRBD1. The CDR3 is 17 amino acids. Trimming at V came to 4 bases and at J to 0 bases, leaving 7 bases not matched to a gene. CDR1 and CDR2 from the germline V gene are SGDLS and YYNGEE. The DNA of the CDR3 is TGTGCCAGCAGCCCGCGACAGGGCGGCTCTGGGGCCAACGTCCTGACTTTC. Translated: CASSPRQGGSGANVLTF.

This rearrangement joins TRBV27 to TRBJ2-2, with 9 bases lining up with TRBD1. Looked up from germline, CDR1 is MNHEY and CDR2 is SMNVEV (reference sequence). The CDR3 has 15 amino acids. With V trimmed by 3 bases and J by 2 bases, 1 base remained unmatched. In DNA, the CDR3 is TGTGCCAGCAGTTTGGGACAGGGAAACACCGGGGAGCTGTTTTTT. As protein: CASSLGQGNTGELFF.